Listed below are T cell receptor beta chains from one sample, sequenced in a study of CD8+ T cells in alopecia areata. Using immunoSEQ multiplex PCR, the repertoire was profiled, and TCRdb retains in-frame clones only, with some absent. The profile shows 110,000 to 150,000 clones, 62% of them singletons. The sequencing sample was made of CD8+ T cells sorted from blood. The source is a human donor in good health. Each CDR3 is given with its conserved first and last residue. The order of the fields is D gene, V gene, J gene, CDR3 protein. A D gene is named only where the DNA matches it firmly.

D gene: -
V gene: TRBV2
J gene: TRBJ2-7
CDR3 protein: CASKGSYEQYF

D gene: TRBD2
V gene: TRBV29-1
J gene: TRBJ2-7
CDR3 protein: CSVEGLAGEAAYEQYF

D gene: -
V gene: TRBV6-5
J gene: TRBJ2-1
CDR3 protein: CASLSSYNEQFF

D gene: -
V gene: TRBV4-1
J gene: TRBJ2-7
CDR3 protein: CASSQELQQAYEQYF

D gene: TRBD2
V gene: TRBV29-1
J gene: TRBJ2-1
CDR3 protein: CSVEMRLAGGEQFF

D gene: -
V gene: TRBV29-1
J gene: TRBJ2-1
CDR3 protein: CSVEGRGGSYNEQFF

D gene: -
V gene: TRBV29-1
J gene: TRBJ2-7
CDR3 protein: CSVMGARRRSYEQYF

D gene: TRBD1
V gene: TRBV7-9
J gene: TRBJ2-5
CDR3 protein: CASSSTGGGETQYF

D gene: -
V gene: TRBV9
J gene: TRBJ2-1
CDR3 protein: CASSVDSNEQFF

D gene: -
V gene: TRBV5-6
J gene: TRBJ2-3
CDR3 protein: CASSWGQDTQYF

D gene: -
V gene: TRBV7-9
J gene: TRBJ2-5
CDR3 protein: CASSAPLGEETQYF

D gene: -
V gene: TRBV6-6
J gene: TRBJ1-3
CDR3 protein: CASSYLHRLSGNTIYF

D gene: -
V gene: TRBV13
J gene: TRBJ2-1
CDR3 protein: CASRPGGTTYNEQFF

D gene: -
V gene: TRBV7-9
J gene: TRBJ2-2
CDR3 protein: CASSQALSNTGELFF

D gene: -
V gene: TRBV29-1
J gene: TRBJ2-7
CDR3 protein: CSVVAETYEQYF

D gene: -
V gene: TRBV5-1
J gene: TRBJ2-1
CDR3 protein: CASSLLSVDNEQFF

D gene: -
V gene: TRBV11-2
J gene: TRBJ1-2
CDR3 protein: CASSSGPGSYGYTF

D gene: -
V gene: TRBV4-1
J gene: TRBJ1-1
CDR3 protein: CASSPQGYTEAFF

D gene: -
V gene: TRBV13
J gene: TRBJ2-1
CDR3 protein: CASSFGGAGDEQFF

D gene: -
V gene: TRBV5-1
J gene: TRBJ2-3
CDR3 protein: CASSFQLVDTQYF

D gene: -
V gene: TRBV29-1
J gene: TRBJ2-6
CDR3 protein: CSVVSQSGANVLTF

D gene: -
V gene: TRBV30
J gene: -
CDR3 protein: CAWSRAYEQYF

D gene: -
V gene: TRBV2
J gene: TRBJ2-1
CDR3 protein: CASSQGGSYNEQFF

D gene: -
V gene: TRBV19
J gene: TRBJ2-1
CDR3 protein: CASSMAGSSYNEQFF

D gene: TRBD2
V gene: TRBV27
J gene: TRBJ2-5
CDR3 protein: CASSSGGSGETQYF

D gene: TRBD2
V gene: TRBV29-1
J gene: TRBJ2-3
CDR3 protein: CSVRSGLADTQYF

D gene: TRBD1
V gene: TRBV19
J gene: TRBJ2-2
CDR3 protein: CASSMGDRLDTGELFF

D gene: TRBD2
V gene: TRBV29-1
J gene: TRBJ2-7
CDR3 protein: CSVIPGGRESYEQYF

D gene: -
V gene: TRBV27
J gene: TRBJ1-1
CDR3 protein: CASSLNMNTEAFF